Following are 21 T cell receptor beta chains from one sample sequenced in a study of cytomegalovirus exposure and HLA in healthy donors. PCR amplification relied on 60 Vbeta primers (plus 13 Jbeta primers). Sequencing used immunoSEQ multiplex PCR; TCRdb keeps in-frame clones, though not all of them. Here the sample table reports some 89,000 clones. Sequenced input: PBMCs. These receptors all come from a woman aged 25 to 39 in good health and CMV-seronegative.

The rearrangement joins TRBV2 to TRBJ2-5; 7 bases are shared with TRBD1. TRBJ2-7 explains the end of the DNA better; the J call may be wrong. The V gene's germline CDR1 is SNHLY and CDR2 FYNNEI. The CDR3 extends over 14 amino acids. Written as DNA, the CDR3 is TGTGCCGGAGATACAGGGGCGCGGACCTACGAGCAGTACTTC. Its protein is CAGDTGARTYEQYF.

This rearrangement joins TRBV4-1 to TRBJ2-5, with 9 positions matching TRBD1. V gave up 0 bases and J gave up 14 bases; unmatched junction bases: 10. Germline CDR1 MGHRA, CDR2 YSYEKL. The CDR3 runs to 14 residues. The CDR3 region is CASSQEGGWDRAYF. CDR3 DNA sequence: TGCGCCAGCAGCCAAGAGGGGGGCTGGGACAGGGCCTACTTC.

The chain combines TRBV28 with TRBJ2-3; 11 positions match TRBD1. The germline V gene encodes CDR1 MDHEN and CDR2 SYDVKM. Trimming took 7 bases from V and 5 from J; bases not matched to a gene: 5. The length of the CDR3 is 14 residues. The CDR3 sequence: CASTRTGGIDTQYF. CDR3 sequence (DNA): TGTGCCAGCACCCGGACAGGGGGCATAGATACGCAGTATTTT.

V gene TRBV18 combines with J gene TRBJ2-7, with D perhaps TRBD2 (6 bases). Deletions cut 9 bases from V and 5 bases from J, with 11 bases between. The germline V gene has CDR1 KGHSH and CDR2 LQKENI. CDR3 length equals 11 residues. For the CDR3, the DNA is TGTGCCAGTAGCCGGGGGAACGAGCAGTACTTC. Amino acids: CASSRGNEQYF. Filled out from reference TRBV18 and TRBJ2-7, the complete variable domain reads NAGVMQNPRHLVRRRGQEARLRCSPMKGHSHVYWYRQLPEEGLKFMVYLQKENIIDESGMPKERFSAEFPKEGPSILRIQQVVRGDSAAYFCASSRGNEQYFGPGTRLTVT.

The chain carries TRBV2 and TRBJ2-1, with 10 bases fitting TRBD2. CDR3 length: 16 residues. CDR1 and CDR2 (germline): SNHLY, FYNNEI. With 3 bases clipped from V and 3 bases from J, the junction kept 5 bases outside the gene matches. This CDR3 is CASSDLSGRRYNEQFF. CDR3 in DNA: TGTGCCAGCAGTGATCTTAGCGGGAGGCGCTACAATGAGCAGTTCTTC.

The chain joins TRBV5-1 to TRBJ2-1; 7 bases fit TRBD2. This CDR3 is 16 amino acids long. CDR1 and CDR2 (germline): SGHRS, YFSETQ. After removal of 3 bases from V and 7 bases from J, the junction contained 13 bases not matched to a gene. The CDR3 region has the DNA TGCGCCAGCAGCTGGGGGGGGGTAGCGGTGGAGAATGAGCAGTTCTTC. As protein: CASSWGGVAVENEQFF.

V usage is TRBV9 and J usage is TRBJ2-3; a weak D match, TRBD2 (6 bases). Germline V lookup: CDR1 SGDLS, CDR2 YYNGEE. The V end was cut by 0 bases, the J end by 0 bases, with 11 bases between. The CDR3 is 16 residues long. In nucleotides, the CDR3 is TGTGCCAGCAGCGTAGAGGTTAGCGGTAGCACAGATACGCAGTATTTT. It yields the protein CASSVEVSGSTDTQYF.

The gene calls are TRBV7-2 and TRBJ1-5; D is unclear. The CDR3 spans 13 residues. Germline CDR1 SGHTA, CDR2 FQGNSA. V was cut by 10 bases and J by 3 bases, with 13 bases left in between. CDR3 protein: CAISLGDNQPQHF. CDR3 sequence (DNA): TGTGCCATTAGCCTAGGAGACAATCAGCCCCAGCATTTT.

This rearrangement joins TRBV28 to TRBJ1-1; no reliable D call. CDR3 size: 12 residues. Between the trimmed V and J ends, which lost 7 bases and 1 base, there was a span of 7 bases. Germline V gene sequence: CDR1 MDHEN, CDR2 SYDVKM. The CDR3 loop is CASMYWNTEAFF. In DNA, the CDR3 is TGTGCCAGCATGTATTGGAACACTGAAGCTTTCTTT.

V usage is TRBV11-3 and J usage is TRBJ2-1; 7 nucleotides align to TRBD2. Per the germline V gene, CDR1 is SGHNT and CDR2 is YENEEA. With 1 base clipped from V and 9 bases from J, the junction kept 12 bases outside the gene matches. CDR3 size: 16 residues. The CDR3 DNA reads TGTGCCAGCAGCTTAGGGCGGGGGACCACTCCGGGTGAGCAGTTCTTC. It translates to CASSLGRGTTPGEQFF.

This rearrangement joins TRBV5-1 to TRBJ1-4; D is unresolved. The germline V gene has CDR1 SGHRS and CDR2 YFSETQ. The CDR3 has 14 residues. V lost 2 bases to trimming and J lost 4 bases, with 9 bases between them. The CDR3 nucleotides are TGCGCCAGCAGCTTAACAGTTTTTAATGAAAAACTGTTTTTT. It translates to CASSLTVFNEKLFF.

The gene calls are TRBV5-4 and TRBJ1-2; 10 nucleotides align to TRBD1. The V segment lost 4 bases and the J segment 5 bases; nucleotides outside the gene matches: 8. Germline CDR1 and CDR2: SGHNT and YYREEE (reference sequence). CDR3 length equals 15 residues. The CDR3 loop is CASSLSGQGVYGYTF. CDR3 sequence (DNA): TGTGCCAGCAGCCTTTCCGGACAGGGGGTTTATGGCTACACCTTC.

This CDR3 is CASSLGGVRAGELFF. The CDR3 DNA reads TGTGCCAGCAGCTTGGGTGGGGTGAGGGCCGGGGAGCTGTTTTTT. The chain carries TRBV5-4 and TRBJ2-2, with a possible D match to TRBD2 (5 bases). V was clipped by 0 bases and J by 6 bases, with 12 bases between them. This CDR3 has 15 residues. Looked up from germline, CDR1 is SGHNT and CDR2 is YYREEE (reference sequence).

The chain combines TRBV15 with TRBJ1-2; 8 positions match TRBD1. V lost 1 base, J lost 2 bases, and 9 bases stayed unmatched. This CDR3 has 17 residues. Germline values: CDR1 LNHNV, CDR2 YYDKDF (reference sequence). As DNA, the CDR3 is TGTGCCACCAGCAGAGTGGGCAGGGGGCAACTCAACTATGGCTACACCTTC. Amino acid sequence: CATSRVGRGQLNYGYTF.

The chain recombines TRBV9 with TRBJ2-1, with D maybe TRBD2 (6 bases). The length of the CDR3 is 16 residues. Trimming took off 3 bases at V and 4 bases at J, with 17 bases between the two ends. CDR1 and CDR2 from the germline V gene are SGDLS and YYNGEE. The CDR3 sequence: CASSEGPSGPYNEQFF. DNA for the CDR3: TGTGCCAGCAGCGAGGGCCCCAGCGGGCCATACAATGAGCAGTTCTTC.

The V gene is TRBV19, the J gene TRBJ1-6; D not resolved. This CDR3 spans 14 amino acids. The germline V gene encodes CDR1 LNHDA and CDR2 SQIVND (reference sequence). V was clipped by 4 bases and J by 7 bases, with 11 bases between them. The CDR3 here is CASSKGPGNSPLHF. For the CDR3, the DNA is TGTGCCAGTAGTAAAGGTCCCGGGAATTCACCCCTCCACTTT. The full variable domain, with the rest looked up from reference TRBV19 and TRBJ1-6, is DGGITQSPKYLFRKEGQNVTLSCEQNLNHDAMYWYRQDPGQGLRLIYYSQIVNDFQKGDIAEGYSVSREKKESFPLTVTSAQKNPTAFYLCASSKGPGNSPLHFGNGTRLTVT.

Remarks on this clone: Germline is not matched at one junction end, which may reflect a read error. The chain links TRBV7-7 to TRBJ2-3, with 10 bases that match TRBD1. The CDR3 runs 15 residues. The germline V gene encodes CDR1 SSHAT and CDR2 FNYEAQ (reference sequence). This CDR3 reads CASSTGQGSTDTQYF. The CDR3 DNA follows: TGTGCTAGCAGCACGGGACAGGGGAGCACAGATACGCAGTATTTT.

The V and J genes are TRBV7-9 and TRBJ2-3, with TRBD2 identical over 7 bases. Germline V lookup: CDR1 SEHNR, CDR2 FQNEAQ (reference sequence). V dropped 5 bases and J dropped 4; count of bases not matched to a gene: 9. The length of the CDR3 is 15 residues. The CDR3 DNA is TGTGCCAGCAGCCCCGCTAGCGGCCCCCCAGATACGCAGTATTTT. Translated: CASSPASGPPDTQYF.

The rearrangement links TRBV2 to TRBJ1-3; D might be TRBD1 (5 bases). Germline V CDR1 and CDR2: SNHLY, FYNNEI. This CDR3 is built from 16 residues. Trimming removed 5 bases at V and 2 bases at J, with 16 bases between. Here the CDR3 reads CASSPTGQGAGNTIYF. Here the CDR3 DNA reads TGTGCCAGCAGTCCAACGGGTCAGGGCGCTGGAAACACCATATATTTT.

This CDR3 is CASSDSPGGFGTDTQYF. The CDR3 DNA is TGTGCCAGCAGTGACTCGCCCGGGGGGTTTGGCACAGATACGCAGTATTTT. V gene TRBV6-4 combines with J gene TRBJ2-3, with TRBD2 matching 7 bases. Germline CDR1 MRHNA, CDR2 SNTAGT. The junction had 7 bases not matched to a gene; V was cut back by 0 bases and J by 1 base. The CDR3 is made up of 17 amino acids.

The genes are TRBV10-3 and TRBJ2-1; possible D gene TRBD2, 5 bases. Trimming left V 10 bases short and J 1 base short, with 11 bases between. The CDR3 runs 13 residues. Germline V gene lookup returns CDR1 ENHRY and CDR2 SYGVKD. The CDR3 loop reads CATLAESYNEQFF. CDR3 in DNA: TGTGCCACTCTAGCTGAATCCTACAATGAGCAGTTCTTC.